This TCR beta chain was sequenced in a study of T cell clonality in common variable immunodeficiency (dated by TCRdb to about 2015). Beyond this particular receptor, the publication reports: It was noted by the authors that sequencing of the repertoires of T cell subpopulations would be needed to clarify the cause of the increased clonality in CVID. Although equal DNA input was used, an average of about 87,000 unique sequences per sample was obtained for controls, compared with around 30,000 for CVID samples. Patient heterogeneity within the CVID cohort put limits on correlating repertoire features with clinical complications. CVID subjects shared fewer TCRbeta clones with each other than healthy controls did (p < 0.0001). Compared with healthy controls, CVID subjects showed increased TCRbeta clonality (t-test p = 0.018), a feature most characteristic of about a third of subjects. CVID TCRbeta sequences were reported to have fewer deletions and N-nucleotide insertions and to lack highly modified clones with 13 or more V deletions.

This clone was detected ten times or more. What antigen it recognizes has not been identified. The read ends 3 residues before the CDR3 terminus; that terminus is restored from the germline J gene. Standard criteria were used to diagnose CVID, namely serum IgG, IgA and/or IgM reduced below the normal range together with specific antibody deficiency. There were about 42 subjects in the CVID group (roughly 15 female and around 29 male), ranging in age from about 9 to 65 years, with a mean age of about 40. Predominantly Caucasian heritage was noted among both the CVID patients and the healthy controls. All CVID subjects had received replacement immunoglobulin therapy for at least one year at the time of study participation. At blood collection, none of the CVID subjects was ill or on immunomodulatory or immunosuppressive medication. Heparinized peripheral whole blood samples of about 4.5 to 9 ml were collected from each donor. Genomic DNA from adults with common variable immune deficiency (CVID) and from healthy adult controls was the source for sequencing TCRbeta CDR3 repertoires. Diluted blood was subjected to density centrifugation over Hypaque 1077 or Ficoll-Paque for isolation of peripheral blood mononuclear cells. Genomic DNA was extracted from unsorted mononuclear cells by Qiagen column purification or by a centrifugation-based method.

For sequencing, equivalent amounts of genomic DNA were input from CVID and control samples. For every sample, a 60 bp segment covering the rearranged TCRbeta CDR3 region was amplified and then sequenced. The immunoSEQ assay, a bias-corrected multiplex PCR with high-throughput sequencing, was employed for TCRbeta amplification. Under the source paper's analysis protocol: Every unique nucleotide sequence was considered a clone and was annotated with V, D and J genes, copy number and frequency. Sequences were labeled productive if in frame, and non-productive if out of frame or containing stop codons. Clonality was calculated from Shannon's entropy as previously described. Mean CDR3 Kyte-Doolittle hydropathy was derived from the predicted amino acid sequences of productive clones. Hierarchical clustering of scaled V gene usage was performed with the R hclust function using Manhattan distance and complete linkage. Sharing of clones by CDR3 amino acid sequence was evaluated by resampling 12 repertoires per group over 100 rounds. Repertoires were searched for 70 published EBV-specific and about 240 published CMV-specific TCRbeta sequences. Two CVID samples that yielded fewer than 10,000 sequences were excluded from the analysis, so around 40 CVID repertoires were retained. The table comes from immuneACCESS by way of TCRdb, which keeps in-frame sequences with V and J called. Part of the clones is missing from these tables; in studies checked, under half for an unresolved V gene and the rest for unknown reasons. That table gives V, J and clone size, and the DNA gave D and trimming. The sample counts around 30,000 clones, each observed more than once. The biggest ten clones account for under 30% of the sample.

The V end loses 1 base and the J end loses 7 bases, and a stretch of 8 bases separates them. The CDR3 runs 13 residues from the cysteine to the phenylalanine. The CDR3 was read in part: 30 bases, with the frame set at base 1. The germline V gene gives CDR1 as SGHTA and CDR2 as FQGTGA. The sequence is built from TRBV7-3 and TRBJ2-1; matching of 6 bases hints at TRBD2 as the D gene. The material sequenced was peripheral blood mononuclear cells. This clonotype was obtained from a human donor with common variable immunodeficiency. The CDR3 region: CASSLNRGNEQFF. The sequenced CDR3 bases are TGTGCCAGCAGCTTAAATCGGGGGAATGAG.